This TCR beta chain was obtained from a study of human T cells and chemical hapten exposure. The overall study: Per-sample TCR yield variability stemmed mainly from small pooled library volume differences. Findings and limits, study-wide: Patch test scores rose with PT1 expanded TCR counts, a positive correlation.

Specified time point: patch test 1, 2 weeks after DPC sensitization. Treatment indicated: therapeutic diphenylcyclopropenone sensitization with weekly scalp DPC. Staff drew blood before applying each patch test. Researchers extracted total RNA from unfractionated whole blood. Using its own MiXCR run on the RACE reads, TCRdb lists one record per CDR3 protein. The table records under 150,000 distinct CDR3 sequences, 9% to 13% of them present only once. Remarks on this clonotype: Its antigen remains unidentified.

CDR1 GTSNPN and CDR2 SVGIG come from the germline V gene (reference sequence). The CDR3 has 14 residues. V lost 4 bases and J 1 base, leaving 13 bases between the germline ends. The chain employs TRBV30 and TRBJ1-1, with TRBD1 as a possible D gene (5 bases). The source was whole blood, collected in connection with sensitization to the hapten diphenylcyclopropenone (DPC). The receptor was derived from a woman aged 45-65 years with alopecia areata. Some clones in this sample may be carry-over from other donors' samples. CDR3: CAWTMVTGNTEAFF. The CDR3 bases are TGTGCCTGGACTATGGTCACAGGGAACACTGAAGCTTTCTTT.